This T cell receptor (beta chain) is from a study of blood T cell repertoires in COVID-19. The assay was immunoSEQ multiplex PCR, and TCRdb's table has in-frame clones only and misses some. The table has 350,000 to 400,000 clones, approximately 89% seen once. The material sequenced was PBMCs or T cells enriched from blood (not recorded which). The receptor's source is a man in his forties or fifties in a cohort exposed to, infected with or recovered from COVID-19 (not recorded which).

This chain's CDR3 is CAISSNTGMTEAFF. The CDR3 nucleotides are TGTGCCATCAGTTCAAACACAGGGATGACTGAAGCTTTCTTT. V usage is TRBV10-3 and J usage is TRBJ1-1; TRBD1 is a possible D gene (6 bases). Trimming took off 5 bases at V and 5 bases at J, with 15 bases between the two ends. The CDR3 spans 14 residues. The germline V gene has CDR1 ENHRY and CDR2 SYGVKD.